These 26 T cell receptor beta chains originate from one sample sequenced in a study of T-cell memory formation after mild COVID-19. MiXCR, applied by TCRdb to the 5' RACE reads, yields one record per CDR3 protein. In the table there are hundreds of thousands of distinct CDR3 sequences, around a sixth of which are singletons. Sequencing was performed on PBMCs or a T cell subset sorted from them (not recorded which). The receptors stem from an adult woman who had mild COVID-19 (a few samples of this study predate the infection). Cell type and time point are not known.

The chain couples TRBV5-1 to TRBJ2-3, with D unclear. The CDR3 runs 15 residues. Trimming removed 0 bases from V and 5 bases from J, with 13 bases in between. From germline, CDR1 is SGHRS and CDR2 YFSETQ. Written as DNA, the CDR3 is TGCGCCAGCAGCTTGGCCGTCTCGGCCTTAGATACGCAGTATTTT. This codes for CASSLAVSALDTQYF. Full variable domain (outside the CDR3, taken from reference TRBV5-1 and TRBJ2-3): KAGVTQTPRYLIKTRGQQVTLSCSPISGHRSVSWYQQTPGQGLQFLFEYFSETQRNKGNFPGRFSGRQFSNSRSEMNVSTLELGDSALYLCASSLAVSALDTQYFGPGTRLTVL.

The chain carries TRBV7-9 and TRBJ1-1; no definite D call. The germline V gene has CDR1 SEHNR and CDR2 FQNEAQ (reference sequence). The CDR3 extends over 13 amino acids. Trimming removed 4 bases from V and 5 bases from J, with 11 bases in between. The CDR3 region is CASSSASITEAFF. CDR3 DNA sequence: TGTGCCAGCAGCTCAGCAAGTATTACTGAAGCTTTCTTT.

This clonotype has more than one count but fewer than ten. This sequence joins TRBV4-1 and TRBJ2-1; 7 nucleotides agree with TRBD2. The CDR3 is 19 amino acids. Germline CDR1 reads MGHRA; CDR2 reads YSYEKL. Losses at the gene ends were 3 bases for V and 7 bases for J; bases not matched to a gene: 21. The CDR3 loop reads CASSHRDPGASRELNEQFF. CDR3 DNA: TGCGCCAGCAGCCATCGGGACCCGGGCGCTTCGCGGGAGCTTAATGAGCAGTTCTTC.

This chain connects TRBV7-2 to TRBJ2-7; no definite D call. This CDR3 comprises 13 residues. V was cut by 1 base and J by 4 bases, with 8 bases left in between. Germline CDR1 SGHTA, CDR2 FQGNSA. The CDR3 is CASSLVQPYEQYF. CDR3 DNA: TGTGCCAGCAGCTTAGTACAGCCATACGAGCAGTACTTC.

This clonotype showed up just a few times. The chain recombines TRBV12-3 or TRBV12-4 with TRBJ2-3, with TRBD2 matching 7 bases. The CDR3 consists of 17 residues. The V and J ends lost 2 bases and 3 bases, in that order; junction bases with no gene match: 11. The CDR3 coding sequence is TGTGCCAGCAGTTTATCCGGATTGGCGGGAGAAACAGATACGCAGTATTTT. Amino acid sequence: CASSLSGLAGETDTQYF.

This clonotype was seen more than once but under ten times. The chain employs TRBV15 and TRBJ1-5, with a tentative D call TRBD1 (6 bases). Per the germline V gene, CDR1 is LNHNV and CDR2 is YYDKDF (reference sequence). Trimming stripped 2 bases from V and 0 bases from J, with 14 bases between. This CDR3 has 17 amino acids. The CDR3 protein is CATSRQGFSNSNQPQHF. The CDR3 DNA follows: TGTGCCACCAGCAGACAGGGGTTTTCCAATAGCAATCAGCCCCAGCATTTT.

The gene calls are TRBV29-1 and TRBJ2-1; 8 bases match TRBD1. The J segment lost 9 bases and the V segment lost 4 bases, leaving 5 bases of the junction unmatched. This CDR3 is built from 12 residues. The germline V gene encodes CDR1 SQVTM and CDR2 ANQGSEA. This chain's CDR3 is CSVGTGWGEQFF. CDR3 in DNA: TGCAGCGTTGGGACAGGGTGGGGTGAGCAGTTCTTC.

This clonotype occurred a few times. The rearrangement uses TRBV6-5 and TRBJ2-1; 8 positions match TRBD2. V was clipped by 2 bases and J by 7 bases; unmatched bases: 19. The CDR3 contains 19 residues. CDR1 is MNHEY and CDR2 is SVGAGI in the germline V gene. DNA of the CDR3: TGTGCCAGCAGTTACCTGGCGGGGGGCGCTTACGATGGCGGAAATGAGCAGTTCTTC. Translating gives CASSYLAGGAYDGGNEQFF.

CDR3 coding DNA: TGTGCCATCAGTGAGTCGATGGATTTGGGGGGGCAGATGCAGTATTTT. This encodes CAISESMDLGGQMQYF. The rearrangement joins TRBV10-3 to TRBJ2-3; D may be TRBD2 (7 bases). The ends were cut back, 0 bases at V and 11 bases at J, with 21 bases in the middle. CDR3 length: 16 residues. Germline CDR1 and CDR2: ENHRY and SYGVKD.

The chain couples TRBV5-4 to TRBJ1-4, with 7 bases identical to TRBD1. The CDR3 extends over 14 amino acids. CDR1 and CDR2 from the germline V gene are SGHNT and YYREEE (reference sequence). The V segment lost 3 bases and the J segment 6 bases; nucleotides outside the gene matches: 5. The CDR3: CASSSQGPDEKLFF. CDR3 DNA: TGTGCCAGCAGCTCACAGGGGCCGGATGAAAAACTGTTTTTT.

The chain has TRBV7-9 and TRBJ2-1, with D possibly being TRBD2 (6 bases). Per germline, CDR1 SEHNR and CDR2 FQNEAQ (reference sequence). V was clipped by 5 bases and J by 0 bases, with 14 bases between them. The CDR3 length is 16 residues. The CDR3 sequence is CASSGAGLSSYNEQFF. The CDR3 DNA sequence: TGTGCCAGCAGCGGAGCGGGCCTGAGCTCCTACAATGAGCAGTTCTTC.

The chain combines TRBV9 with TRBJ2-1; D is ambiguous. This CDR3 comprises 14 residues. Trimming took off 3 bases at V and 2 bases at J, with 9 bases between the two ends. Germline V CDR1 and CDR2: SGDLS, YYNGEE. For the CDR3, the DNA is TGTGCCAGCAGCGAGGTACCCCCCTACAATGAGCAGTTCTTC. It specifies CASSEVPPYNEQFF.

This clonotype was detected a few times. The chain combines TRBV18 with TRBJ2-1, with no clear D. This CDR3 has 17 residues. Germline CDR1 is KGHSH and CDR2 is LQKENI. The ends were cut back, 0 bases at V and 0 bases at J, with 12 bases in the middle. The CDR3 nucleotides read TGTGCCAGCTCACCACCGGGAACTCCAATCTCCTACAATGAGCAGTTCTTC. It encodes CASSPPGTPISYNEQFF.

The chain joins TRBV2 to TRBJ2-3; perhaps TRBD1 as D (6 bases). With 1 base removed from V and 4 bases from J, the gap between germline ends came to 24 bases. Germline CDR1 SNHLY, CDR2 FYNNEI. The CDR3 is made up of 19 amino acids. In DNA, the CDR3 is TGTGCCAGCAGTGAAGTCGGCTTCGGTCAGGGGAGTAGGGCAGATACGCAGTATTTT. The encoded protein is CASSEVGFGQGSRADTQYF.

The rearrangement links TRBV20-1 to TRBJ1-5, with D possibly matching TRBD1 (6 bases). Germline lookup yields CDR1 DFQATT and CDR2 SNEGSKA (reference sequence). V lost 6 bases, J lost 7 bases, and 16 bases lay in between. This CDR3 has 13 residues. CDR3 loop: CSAPQGRGQPQHF. CDR3 in DNA: TGCAGTGCACCCCAGGGGAGAGGGCAGCCCCAGCATTTT.

This clonotype has a count of ten or more. The gene calls are TRBV6-5 and TRBJ2-2; unclear D gene. V lost 6 bases, J lost 2 bases, and 13 bases lay in between. Per the germline V gene, CDR1 is MNHEY and CDR2 is SVGAGI. The CDR3 runs 15 residues. CDR3 protein: CASSLTSSNTGELFF. CDR3 nucleotides: TGTGCCAGCAGCCTTACTTCCAGTAACACCGGGGAGCTGTTTTTT.

The chain joins TRBV7-8 to TRBJ1-2, with unresolved D. V was pared by 5 bases and J by 5 bases, with 9 bases between. CDR1 is SGHVS, CDR2 FQNEAQ, per germline. The CDR3 extends over 12 amino acids. The DNA of the CDR3 is TGTGCCAGCAGCCCGGAACTATATGGCTACACCTTC. Translated: CASSPELYGYTF.

The chain carries TRBV12-3 or TRBV12-4 and TRBJ2-5, with D hard to call. The CDR3 runs 13 residues. The germline V and J ends were trimmed by 8 bases and 2 bases, with 12 bases remaining between them. The DNA of the CDR3 is TGTGCCAGCGTTATCGGCAGACAAGAGACCCAGTACTTC. Its translation: CASVIGRQETQYF.

The chain has TRBV12-3 or TRBV12-4 and TRBJ1-5; TRBD1 aligns across 9 bases. This CDR3 is 14 amino acids long. Losses at the gene ends were 5 bases for V and 5 bases for J; bases not matched to a gene: 4. CDR3 sequence: CASSLTGGDQPQHF. The CDR3 DNA is TGTGCCAGCAGTCTGACAGGGGGGGATCAGCCCCAGCATTTT.

V is TRBV9 and J is TRBJ2-3, with D perhaps TRBD1 (6 bases). Germline-derived CDR1 and CDR2 are SGDLS and YYNGEE. The CDR3 length is 15 residues. Trimming stripped 0 bases from V and 3 bases from J, with 11 bases between. The CDR3 here is CASSVVTGKTDTQYF. As DNA, the CDR3 is TGTGCCAGCAGCGTAGTTACAGGGAAAACAGATACGCAGTATTTT.

This chain uses TRBV12-3 or TRBV12-4 with TRBJ2-1; 15 nucleotides agree with TRBD2. V lost 6 bases to trimming and J lost 14 bases; unmatched junction nucleotides: 8. CDR3 length: 14 residues. The CDR3 spells CASREGLAGGLEFF. In DNA form, the CDR3 reads TGTGCCAGCAGAGAGGGACTAGCGGGGGGACTGGAGTTCTTC.

This clonotype has a handful of counts. The J gene is TRBJ2-1, the V gene TRBV24-1, with a possible D match to TRBD1 (6 bases). CDR3 size: 15 residues. Per the germline V gene, CDR1 is KGHDR and CDR2 is SFDVKD. Between the trimmed V and J ends, which lost 3 bases and 4 bases, there was a span of 12 bases. This CDR3 reads CATSDNRATYNEQFF. CDR3 sequence (DNA): TGTGCCACCAGTGATAACAGGGCAACTTACAATGAGCAGTTCTTC.

The J gene is TRBJ2-5, the V gene TRBV7-2, with 8 bases lining up with TRBD1. This CDR3 region has 14 residues. The germline V gene has CDR1 SGHTA and CDR2 FQGNSA. The V and J ends lost 5 bases and 2 bases, in that order; junction bases with no gene match: 4. The CDR3 coding sequence is TGTGCCAGCAGCCGACACAGGGGGCAAGAGACCCAGTACTTC. Amino acids: CASSRHRGQETQYF.

The rearrangement links TRBV25-1 to TRBJ1-2, with D perhaps matching TRBD1 (6 bases). The ends were cut back, 4 bases at V and 4 bases at J, with 13 bases in the middle. Per germline, CDR1 MGHDK and CDR2 SYGVNS. The CDR3 consists of 14 residues. CDR3 region: CASSVGRGSYGYTF. CDR3 sequence (DNA): TGTGCCAGCAGTGTGGGCAGGGGCAGCTATGGCTACACCTTC.

This clonotype was detected ten times or more. The J gene is TRBJ2-7, the V gene TRBV6-5; D is uncertain. The germline V gene has CDR1 MNHEY and CDR2 SVGAGI. Trimming cost V 0 bases and J 4 bases, with 7 bases left between them. This CDR3 spans 13 amino acids. In nucleotides, the CDR3 is TGTGCCAGCAGTTACTCCAGGAATTACGAGCAGTACTTC. It specifies CASSYSRNYEQYF.

The V and J genes are TRBV6-2 or TRBV6-3 and TRBJ2-5, with D perhaps matching TRBD1 or TRBD2 (5 bases each). V lost 3 bases, J lost 5 bases, and 19 bases lay in between. The CDR3 covers 16 residues. CDR1 MNHEY and CDR2 SVGEGT come from the germline V gene. CDR3 region: CASSYQGESAWETQYF. The CDR3 region has the DNA TGTGCCAGCAGTTATCAAGGGGAGAGCGCTTGGGAGACCCAGTACTTC.